This T cell receptor (beta chain) was obtained from a study of blood T cell repertoires in COVID-19. The CDR3 totals 17 residues. CDR1 is GTSNPN and CDR2 is SVGIG in the germline V gene (reference sequence). The ends were cut back, 2 bases at V and 0 bases at J, with 14 bases in the middle. Repertoires were generated with immunoSEQ multiplex PCR, while TCRdb's copy carries only in-frame clones and drops some. The sample lists a few hundred thousand clones, around 88% occurring once. The sample comprised peripheral blood. The V call is TRBV30, the J call TRBJ1-6; D remains ambiguous. The sequence derives from a woman aged 60-75 years with COVID-19, enrolled during active disease. CDR3 loop: CAWSPPGGFSYNSPLHF. CDR3 DNA: TGTGCCTGGAGTCCCCCGGGAGGCTTCTCCTATAATTCACCCCTCCACTTT. Filled out from reference TRBV30 and TRBJ1-6, the complete variable domain reads SQTIHQWPATLVQPVGSPLSLECTVEGTSNPNLYWYRQAAGRGLQLLFYSVGIGQISSEVPQNLSASRPQDRQFILSSKKLLLSDSGFYLCAWSPPGGFSYNSPLHFGNGTRLTVT.